This TCR beta chain stems from a study of T cells expressing NK-cell markers. Beta-chain TCR cDNA was generated via 5'RACE template switching with UMIs. TCRdb reprocessed the 5' RACE reads, with one entry per CDR3 protein and no DNA. Its table lists about 460,000 distinct CDR3 sequences. CDR1 and CDR2 (germline): LNHDA, SQIVND (reference sequence). This CDR3 spans 15 amino acids. This TCR was recovered from a woman between 45 and 60 years old in good health. The chain recombines TRBV19 with TRBJ1-5. The sequenced sample was blood T cells: a sorted CD56 or NKG2C T cell subset, CD4+ or CD8+ T cells, or bulk PBMC T cells (not recorded which). CDR3 loop: CASSQNSGSNQPQHF.